These 21 T cell receptor beta chains share one sample of origin, sequenced in a study of shared clonotypes between healthy human individuals. CD45RO-negative, CCR7-selected cells formed the naive CD8 fraction, which excluded terminally differentiated effector memory CD45RA+ cells. Generated by immunoSEQ multiplex PCR, the TCRdb table keeps only in-frame clones and is missing some. This repertoire shows roughly 2,000,000 clones, roughly 95% found once; its top ten account for under 1.5%. What was sequenced was naive CD8+ T cells sorted from blood. Receptors were obtained from a man between 18 and 35 years old in good health.

The chain couples TRBV2 to TRBJ2-2, with TRBD1 as a possible D gene (5 bases). The CDR3 runs 12 residues. Trimming removed 8 bases at V and 3 bases at J, with 7 bases between. Germline lookup yields CDR1 SNHLY and CDR2 FYNNEI. The CDR3 reads CASEGDTGELFF. In DNA, the CDR3 is TGTGCCAGCGAAGGGGACACCGGGGAGCTGTTTTTT.

The rearrangement links TRBV4-1 to TRBJ2-7, with a tentative D call TRBD2 (6 bases). This CDR3 has 15 amino acids. CDR1 is MGHRA and CDR2 is YSYEKL in the germline V gene. The germline V and J ends were trimmed by 1 base and 7 bases, with 17 bases remaining between them. The CDR3 is CASSQAQGGVREQYF. For the CDR3, the DNA is TGCGCCAGCAGCCAAGCCCAGGGAGGTGTAAGGGAGCAGTACTTC.

The genes are TRBV27 and TRBJ1-1, with D hard to call. Trimming took 5 bases from V and 1 from J, leaving 11 bases between them. The CDR3 runs to 14 residues. Germline values: CDR1 MNHEY, CDR2 SMNVEV (reference sequence). CDR3 protein: CASSPSDGNTEAFF. Written as DNA, the CDR3 is TGTGCCAGCAGTCCCTCTGACGGGAACACTGAAGCTTTCTTT.

The V and J genes are TRBV5-8 and TRBJ2-7; D may match TRBD1 or TRBD2 (6 bases each). The CDR3 runs 14 residues. The V end was cut by 3 bases, the J end by 0 bases, with 10 bases between. Germline V gene lookup returns CDR1 SGHTS and CDR2 YDEGEE. For the CDR3, the DNA is TGTGCCAGCAGCTGGGGGGACACCTCCTACGAGCAGTACTTC. It translates to CASSWGDTSYEQYF. Full variable domain (remainder filled in from reference TRBV5-8 and TRBJ2-7): EAGVTQSPTHLIKTRGQQATLRCSPISGHTSVYWYQQALGLGLQFLLWYDEGEERNRGNFPPRFSGRQFPNYSSELNVNALELEDSALYLCASSWGDTSYEQYFGPGTRLTVT.

The rearrangement joins TRBV6-5 to TRBJ1-6; 8 nucleotides match TRBD1. Germline values: CDR1 MNHEY, CDR2 SVGAGI. Unmatched junction bases numbered 9, after V lost 4 bases and J lost 13 bases. The CDR3 is 14 residues long. The CDR3: CASSFGTGLNPLHF. The CDR3 DNA follows: TGTGCCAGCAGTTTCGGGACAGGCCTTAATCCCCTCCACTTT.

This chain links TRBV7-8 with TRBJ1-5; 7 nucleotides line up with TRBD1. The J segment lost 6 bases and the V segment lost 1 base, leaving 9 bases of the junction unmatched. The CDR3 has 16 residues. Germline loops: CDR1 SGHVS, CDR2 FQNEAQ. The CDR3 here is CASSLVGGQGAQPQHF. Here the CDR3 DNA reads TGTGCCAGCAGCTTAGTAGGGGGCCAGGGAGCTCAGCCCCAGCATTTT.

This rearrangement joins TRBV6-6 to TRBJ2-7; D remains ambiguous. V was pared by 6 bases and J by 4 bases, with 16 bases between. The germline V gene has CDR1 MNHNY and CDR2 SVGAGI (reference sequence). The CDR3 has 14 residues. The CDR3 nucleotides read TGTGCCAGCAGCCCCTCTGGATTGGGGTACGAGCAGTACTTC. Translation gives CASSPSGLGYEQYF.

V gene TRBV5-8 combines with J gene TRBJ1-6; D uncertain. The CDR3 is 14 amino acids. Trimming took off 2 bases at V and 0 bases at J, with 3 bases between the two ends. CDR1 and CDR2 from the germline V gene are SGHTS and YDEGEE. CDR3 protein: CASSLSSYNSPLHF. CDR3 nucleotide sequence: TGTGCCAGCAGCTTAAGCTCCTATAATTCACCCCTCCACTTT.

The chain couples TRBV5-8 to TRBJ1-1, with D perhaps matching TRBD1 (5 bases). The CDR3 runs 16 residues. Germline values: CDR1 SGHTS, CDR2 YDEGEE. V shed 0 bases and J shed 5 bases, with 17 bases lying between them. DNA for the CDR3: TGTGCCAGCAGCTTGGTTCCAGTTTCAGGGAGGACTGAAGCTTTCTTT. Residues: CASSLVPVSGRTEAFF. The complete variable domain, with remaining parts taken from reference TRBV5-8 and TRBJ1-1, reads EAGVTQSPTHLIKTRGQQATLRCSPISGHTSVYWYQQALGLGLQFLLWYDEGEERNRGNFPPRFSGRQFPNYSSELNVNALELEDSALYLCASSLVPVSGRTEAFFGQGTRLTVV.

The V and J genes are TRBV6-5 and TRBJ2-6; D tentatively reads TRBD1 or TRBD2 (6 bases each). This CDR3 contains 16 residues. The germline V gene encodes CDR1 MNHEY and CDR2 SVGAGI. V was shortened by 2 bases and J by 4 bases, with 12 bases between the two germline ends. CDR3 amino acids: CASSYLGGQGANVLTF. DNA for the CDR3: TGTGCCAGCAGTTACCTAGGGGGGCAAGGGGCCAACGTCCTGACTTTC.

The rearrangement joins TRBV5-6 to TRBJ2-7; D might be TRBD2 (6 bases). The ends were cut back, 4 bases at V and 5 bases at J, with 31 bases in the middle. CDR3 length equals 19 residues. The germline V gene encodes CDR1 SGHDT and CDR2 YYEEEE. CDR3 loop: CASSGAKEALRESEDEQYF. CDR3 DNA sequence: TGTGCCAGCAGCGGTGCTAAGGAGGCCCTCCGGGAGAGTGAGGACGAGCAGTACTTC.

This chain connects TRBV6-6 to TRBJ1-4; TRBD1 matches 9 bases. After removal of 2 bases from V and 5 bases from J, the junction contained 6 bases not matched to a gene. There are 16 residues in the CDR3. Germline-derived CDR1 and CDR2 are MNHNY and SVGAGI (reference sequence). The DNA for the CDR3 is TGTGCCAGCAGTTACCCCTTCGGGACAGGGAATGAAAAACTGTTTTTT. It translates to CASSYPFGTGNEKLFF.

V gene TRBV7-2 combines with J gene TRBJ2-1; 10 positions agree with TRBD1. CDR1 and CDR2 (germline): SGHTA, FQGNSA. J was trimmed by 8 bases and V by 2 bases; bases with no gene match: 6. This CDR3 region has 15 residues. The CDR3 sequence: CASSLLGQGSDEQFF. CDR3 nucleotide sequence: TGTGCCAGCAGCTTATTGGGACAGGGGAGCGATGAGCAGTTCTTC. Complete variable domain (other parts from reference TRBV7-2 and TRBJ2-1): GAGVSQSPSNKVTEKGKDVELRCDPISGHTALYWYRQSLGQGLEFLIYFQGNSAPDKSGLPSDRFSAERTGGSVSTLTIQRTQQEDSAVYLCASSLLGQGSDEQFFGPGTRLTVL.

The chain carries TRBV10-3 and TRBJ2-3; a possible D gene is TRBD2 (5 bases). This CDR3 contains 13 residues. V shed 4 bases and J shed 6 bases, with 11 bases lying between them. Germline CDR1 reads ENHRY; CDR2 reads SYGVKD. This CDR3 is CAISVDPGDTQYF. Here the CDR3 DNA reads TGTGCCATCAGTGTCGACCCGGGGGATACGCAGTATTTT.

The V call is TRBV29-1, the J call TRBJ1-2, with D maybe TRBD1 (5 bases). Germline V gives CDR1 SQVTM, CDR2 ANQGSEA. The CDR3 contains 15 residues. Trimming pared 6 bases from V and 7 bases from J, leaving 24 bases between. The chain's CDR3 is CSVHFKDSVSSGYTF. The CDR3, as DNA: TGCAGCGTCCACTTCAAAGACAGCGTCAGCAGTGGCTACACCTTC.

The rearrangement links TRBV4-1 to TRBJ1-2; D might be TRBD1 (6 bases). This CDR3 spans 15 amino acids. Trimming removed 8 bases at V and 4 bases at J, with 20 bases between. Germline CDR1 reads MGHRA; CDR2 reads YSYEKL. The CDR3 sequence is CASSQRGGAGYGYTF. CDR3 in DNA: TGCGCCAGCTCCCAACGGGGGGGCGCCGGCTATGGCTACACCTTC.

The chain combines TRBV30 with TRBJ2-2; 12 bases are shared with TRBD2. The V gene end was trimmed by 1 base and the J gene end by 1 base; junction bases not matched to a gene: 10. Germline lookup yields CDR1 GTSNPN and CDR2 SVGIG (reference sequence). The CDR3 has 19 residues. The CDR3 DNA reads as TGTGCCTGGAGTGGCCTACTGACTAGCGGGGGCCTGAACACCGGGGAGCTGTTTTTT. Residues: CAWSGLLTSGGLNTGELFF.

The rearrangement uses TRBV27 and TRBJ2-2, with D possibly being TRBD2 (6 bases). Deletions cut 1 base from V and 6 bases from J, with 6 bases between. The CDR3 loop spans 13 amino acids. The germline gives CDR1 MNHEY, CDR2 SMNVEV (reference sequence). Here the CDR3 DNA reads TGTGCCAGCAGTTTATGGGGGGCCGGGGAGCTGTTTTTT. Translation: CASSLWGAGELFF.

J is TRBJ1-1 and V is TRBV11-2; D may be TRBD1 (5 bases). CDR1 SGHAT and CDR2 FQNNGV come from the germline V gene. CDR3 length equals 14 residues. The V and J ends lost 1 base and 5 bases respectively, with 11 bases between them. The CDR3 DNA reads TGTGCCAGCAGCTTAGGTGGGGAGGGGACTGAAGCTTTCTTT. Protein: CASSLGGEGTEAFF. Drawing the rest from reference TRBV11-2 and TRBJ1-1, the complete variable domain is EAGVAQSPRYKIIEKRQSVAFWCNPISGHATLYWYQQILGQGPKLLIQFQNNGVVDDSQLPKDRFSAERLKGVDSTLKIQPAKLEDSAVYLCASSLGGEGTEAFFGQGTRLTVV.

This chain connects TRBV27 to TRBJ2-7; 7 bases align to TRBD2. The V gene's germline CDR1 is MNHEY and CDR2 SMNVEV (reference sequence). CDR3 length equals 11 residues. Trimming cost V 3 bases and J 12 bases; bases outside gene matches: 5. The DNA of the CDR3 is TGTGCCAGCAGTTTGGGGCGGGAGACGTACTTC. It specifies CASSLGRETYF.

Of note for this clone: Additional DNA sequences in this sample encode the identical CDR3. This chain links TRBV5-1 with TRBJ2-7; 11 bases fit TRBD1. The CDR3 sequence is 15 residues long. CDR1 and CDR2 from the germline V gene are SGHRS and YFSETQ. The junction had 4 bases not matched to a gene; V was cut back by 4 bases and J by 1 base. This CDR3 is CASSPGTGGSYEQYF. In DNA, the CDR3 is TGCGCCAGCAGCCCGGGGACAGGGGGATCCTACGAGCAGTACTTC.